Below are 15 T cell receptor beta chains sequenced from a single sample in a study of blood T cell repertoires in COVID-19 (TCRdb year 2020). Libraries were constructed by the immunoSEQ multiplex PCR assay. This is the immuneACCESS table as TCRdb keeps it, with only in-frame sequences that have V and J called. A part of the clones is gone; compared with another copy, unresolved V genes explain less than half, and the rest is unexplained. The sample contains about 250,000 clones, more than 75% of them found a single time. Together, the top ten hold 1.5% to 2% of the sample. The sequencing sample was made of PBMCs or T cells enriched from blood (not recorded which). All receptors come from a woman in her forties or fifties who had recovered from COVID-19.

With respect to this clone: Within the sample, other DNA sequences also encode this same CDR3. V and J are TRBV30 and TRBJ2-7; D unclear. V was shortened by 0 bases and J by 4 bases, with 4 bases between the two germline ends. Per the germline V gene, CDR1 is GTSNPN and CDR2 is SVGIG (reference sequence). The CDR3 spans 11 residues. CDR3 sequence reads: CAWSVLYEQYF. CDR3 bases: TGTGCCTGGAGTGTACTATACGAGCAGTACTTC.

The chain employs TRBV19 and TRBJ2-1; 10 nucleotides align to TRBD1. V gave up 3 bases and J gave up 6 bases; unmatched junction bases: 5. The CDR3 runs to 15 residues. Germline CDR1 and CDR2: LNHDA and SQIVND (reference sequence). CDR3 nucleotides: TGTGCCAGTAGTATCGGCGGGACAGGGGCCAATGAGCAGTTCTTC. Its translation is CASSIGGTGANEQFF.

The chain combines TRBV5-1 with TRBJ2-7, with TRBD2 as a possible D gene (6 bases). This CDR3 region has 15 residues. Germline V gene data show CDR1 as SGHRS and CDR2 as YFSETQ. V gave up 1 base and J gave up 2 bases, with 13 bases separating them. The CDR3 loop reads CASSLRGLDAYEQYF. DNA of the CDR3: TGCGCCAGCAGCTTGAGGGGACTCGATGCCTACGAGCAGTACTTC.

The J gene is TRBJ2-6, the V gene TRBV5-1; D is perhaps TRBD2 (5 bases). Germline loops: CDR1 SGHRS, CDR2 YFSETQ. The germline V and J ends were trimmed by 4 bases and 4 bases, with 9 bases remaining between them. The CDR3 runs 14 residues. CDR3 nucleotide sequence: TGCGCCAGCAGCGGGAGCTCGGGGGCCAACGTCCTGACTTTC. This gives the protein CASSGSSGANVLTF.

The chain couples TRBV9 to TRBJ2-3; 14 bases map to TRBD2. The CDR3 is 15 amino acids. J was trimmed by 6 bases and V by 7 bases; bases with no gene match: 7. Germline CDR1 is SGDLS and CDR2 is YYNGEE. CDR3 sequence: CASGTSGSRGDTQYF. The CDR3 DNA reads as TGTGCCAGCGGGACTAGCGGGAGCCGGGGGGATACGCAGTATTTT. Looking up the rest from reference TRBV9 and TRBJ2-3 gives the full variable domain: DSGVTQTPKHLITATGQRVTLRCSPRSGDLSVYWYQQSLDQGLQFLIQYYNGEERAKGNILERFSAQQFPDLHSELNLSSLELGDSALYFCASGTSGSRGDTQYFGPGTRLTVL.

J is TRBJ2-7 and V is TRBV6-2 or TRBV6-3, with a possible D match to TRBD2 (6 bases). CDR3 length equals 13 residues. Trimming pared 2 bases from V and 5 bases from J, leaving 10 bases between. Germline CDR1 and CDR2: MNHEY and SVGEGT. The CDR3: CASSYRERDEQYF. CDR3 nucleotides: TGTGCCAGCAGTTACCGGGAGAGGGACGAGCAGTACTTC.

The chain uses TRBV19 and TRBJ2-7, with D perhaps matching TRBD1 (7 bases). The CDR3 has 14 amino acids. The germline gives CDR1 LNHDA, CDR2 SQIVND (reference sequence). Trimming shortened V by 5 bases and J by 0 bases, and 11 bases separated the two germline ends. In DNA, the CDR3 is TGTGCCAGTAGTCCCCAGGGGGGCTCCTACGAGCAGTACTTC. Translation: CASSPQGGSYEQYF.

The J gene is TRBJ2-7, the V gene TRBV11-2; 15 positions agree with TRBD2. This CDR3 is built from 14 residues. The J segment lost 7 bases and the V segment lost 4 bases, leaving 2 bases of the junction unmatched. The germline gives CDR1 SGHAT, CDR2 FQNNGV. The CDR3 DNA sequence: TGTGCCAGCAGCTCGGGACTAGCGGGAGGAGAGCAGTACTTC. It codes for CASSSGLAGGEQYF.

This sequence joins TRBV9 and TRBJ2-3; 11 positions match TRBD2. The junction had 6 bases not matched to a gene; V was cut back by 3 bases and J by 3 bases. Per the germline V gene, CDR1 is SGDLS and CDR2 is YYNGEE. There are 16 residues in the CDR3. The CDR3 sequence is CASSATSGSRTDTQYF. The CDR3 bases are TGTGCCAGCAGCGCCACTAGCGGGAGTAGGACAGATACGCAGTATTTT.

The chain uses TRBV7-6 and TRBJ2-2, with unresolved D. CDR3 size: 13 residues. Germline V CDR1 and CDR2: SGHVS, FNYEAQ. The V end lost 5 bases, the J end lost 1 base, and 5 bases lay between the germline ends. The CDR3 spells CASSARNTGELFF. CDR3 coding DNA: TGTGCCAGCAGCGCCAGGAACACCGGGGAGCTGTTTTTT.

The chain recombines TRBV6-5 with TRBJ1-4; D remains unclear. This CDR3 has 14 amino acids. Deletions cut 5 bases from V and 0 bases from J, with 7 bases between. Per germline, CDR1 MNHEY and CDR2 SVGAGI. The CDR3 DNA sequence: TGTGCCAGCAGTAGAACTACAACTAATGAAAAACTGTTTTTT. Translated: CASSRTTTNEKLFF.

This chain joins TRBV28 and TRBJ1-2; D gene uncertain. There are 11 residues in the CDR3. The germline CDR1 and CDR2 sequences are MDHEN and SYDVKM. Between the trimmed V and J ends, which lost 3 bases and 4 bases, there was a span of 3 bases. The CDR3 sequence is CASSFIYGYTF. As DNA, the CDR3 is TGTGCCAGCAGTTTCATCTATGGCTACACCTTC.

As DNA, the CDR3 is TGCGCCAGCAGCTTCGAGAACTCTGGAAACACCATATATTTT. Protein: CASSFENSGNTIYF. V gene TRBV5-1 combines with J gene TRBJ1-3, with D uncertain. The CDR3 consists of 14 residues. Germline lookup yields CDR1 SGHRS and CDR2 YFSETQ. Trimming took off 2 bases at V and 0 bases at J, with 6 bases between the two ends.

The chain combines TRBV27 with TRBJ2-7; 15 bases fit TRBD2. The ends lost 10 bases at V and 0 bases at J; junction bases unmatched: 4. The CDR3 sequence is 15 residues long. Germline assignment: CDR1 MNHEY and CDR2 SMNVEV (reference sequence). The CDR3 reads CATVGLAGGSYEQYF. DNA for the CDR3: TGTGCCACCGTGGGACTAGCGGGAGGCTCCTACGAGCAGTACTTC.

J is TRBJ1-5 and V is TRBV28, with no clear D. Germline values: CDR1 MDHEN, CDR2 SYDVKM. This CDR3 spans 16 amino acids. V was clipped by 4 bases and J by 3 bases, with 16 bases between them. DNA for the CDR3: TGTGCCAGCAGTTCCGGGGTCGGGCGGTTCAATCAGCCCCAGCATTTT. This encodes CASSSGVGRFNQPQHF.